A selection of T cell receptor beta chains follows, all from one sample in a study of technical replicates of blood from a handful of donors. Assay: immunoSEQ multiplex PCR; the TCRdb copy retains only in-frame clones and omits some. The sample has approximately 70,000 clones, 94% seen once. The source material was T cells isolated from PBMCs. Every receptor here comes from a human donor in good health. CDR3s leave out the opening cysteine and the closing phenylalanine or tryptophan. The D gene is left open where the match is weak.

j_gene: TRBJ2-1
v_gene: TRBV5-6
d_gene: TRBD2
len: 16
CDR3aa: ASSSLTSGRSVGDEQF

j_gene: TRBJ2-5
v_gene: TRBV5-1
d_gene: NA
len: 11
CDR3aa: ASRGAAQETQY

j_gene: TRBJ1-5
v_gene: TRBV4-3
d_gene: NA
len: 15
CDR3aa: ASSQDEGSRFTQPQH

j_gene: TRBJ1-4
v_gene: TRBV2
d_gene: TRBD1
len: 13
CDR3aa: ASKRVGQENEKLF

j_gene: TRBJ1-1
v_gene: TRBV30
d_gene: NA
len: 9
CDR3aa: AWSHQGRAF

j_gene: TRBJ1-5
v_gene: TRBV28
d_gene: NA
len: 15
CDR3aa: ASSSRPKKGRRQPQH

j_gene: TRBJ2-3
v_gene: TRBV9
d_gene: NA
len: 10
CDR3aa: ASSRWTDTQY

j_gene: TRBJ2-3
v_gene: TRBV7-2
d_gene: NA
len: 9
CDR3aa: ASSSRDTQY

j_gene: TRBJ2-7
v_gene: TRBV4-1
d_gene: TRBD1
len: 15
CDR3aa: ASSQEMLGTASYEQY

j_gene: TRBJ2-7
v_gene: TRBV5-4
d_gene: NA
len: 12
CDR3aa: ASSLGPLAYEQY

j_gene: TRBJ1-4
v_gene: TRBV7-2
d_gene: TRBD1
len: 13
CDR3aa: ASSRQGATNEKLF

j_gene: TRBJ2-1
v_gene: TRBV7-6
d_gene: NA
len: 16
CDR3aa: ASSLGPGGREIPIEQF

j_gene: TRBJ2-5
v_gene: TRBV2
d_gene: NA
len: 10
CDR3aa: ASSGLGETQY

j_gene: TRBJ2-3
v_gene: TRBV14
d_gene: NA
len: 11
CDR3aa: ASSQVTTGTQY

j_gene: TRBJ2-3
v_gene: TRBV6-6
d_gene: TRBD2
len: 14
CDR3aa: ASSYSTSGTTDTQY

j_gene: TRBJ2-5
v_gene: TRBV5-1
d_gene: NA
len: 11
CDR3aa: ASSLDPSGTQY

j_gene: TRBJ2-3
v_gene: TRBV14
d_gene: NA
len: 12
CDR3aa: ASSQEHRSDTQY

j_gene: TRBJ1-4
v_gene: TRBV2
d_gene: TRBD1
len: 12
CDR3aa: ASSSPDREEKLF

j_gene: TRBJ1-5
v_gene: TRBV19
d_gene: NA
len: 12
CDR3aa: ASSRDTSNQPQH

j_gene: TRBJ2-7
v_gene: TRBV6-5
d_gene: TRBD2
len: 12
CDR3aa: ASSRSGSYYEQY

j_gene: TRBJ2-1
v_gene: TRBV28
d_gene: TRBD1
len: 12
CDR3aa: ASSYRGPYNEQF

j_gene: TRBJ2-7
v_gene: TRBV7-2
d_gene: NA
len: 12
CDR3aa: ASSLSLATYEQY

j_gene: TRBJ1-2
v_gene: TRBV4-3
d_gene: NA
len: 10
CDR3aa: ASSYYDHGYT

j_gene: TRBJ2-7
v_gene: TRBV28
d_gene: NA
len: 10
CDR3aa: ASSTSGYEQY

j_gene: TRBJ2-1
v_gene: TRBV7-3
d_gene: TRBD2
len: 13
CDR3aa: ASSLGLAVYNEQF

j_gene: TRBJ2-7
v_gene: TRBV28
d_gene: NA
len: 11
CDR3aa: ASSPAGSYEQY

j_gene: TRBJ1-1
v_gene: TRBV7-9
d_gene: NA
len: 13
CDR3aa: ASSYEGDMNTEAF

j_gene: TRBJ1-1
v_gene: TRBV27
d_gene: NA
len: 11
CDR3aa: ASTRTLNTEAF

j_gene: TRBJ2-3
v_gene: TRBV6-5
d_gene: NA
len: 13
CDR3aa: ASTFQGKSADTQY

j_gene: TRBJ2-2
v_gene: TRBV5-4
d_gene: NA
len: 12
CDR3aa: ASGGPLVTGELF

j_gene: TRBJ1-5
v_gene: TRBV19
d_gene: NA
len: 12
CDR3aa: ASSPRTENQPQH

j_gene: TRBJ1-1
v_gene: TRBV2
d_gene: TRBD1
len: 11
CDR3aa: AGQGLRVAEAF

j_gene: TRBJ2-7
v_gene: TRBV10-1
d_gene: TRBD2
len: 13
CDR3aa: ASSETSGASYEQY

j_gene: TRBJ1-5
v_gene: TRBV6-1
d_gene: NA
len: 11
CDR3aa: ASSEQGKQPQH

j_gene: TRBJ2-3
v_gene: TRBV9
d_gene: TRBD2
len: 15
CDR3aa: ASSPGLAFPLLDTQY

j_gene: TRBJ2-1
v_gene: TRBV11-3
d_gene: TRBD2
len: 13
CDR3aa: ASSPDGTTLNEQF

j_gene: TRBJ2-3
v_gene: TRBV7-2
d_gene: NA
len: 13
CDR3aa: ASSLGGDGTDTQY

j_gene: TRBJ2-7
v_gene: TRBV27
d_gene: TRBD1
len: 12
CDR3aa: ASSFARGLYEQY

j_gene: TRBJ1-5
v_gene: TRBV28
d_gene: NA
len: 12
CDR3aa: ASSLGPGNQPQH

j_gene: TRBJ1-5
v_gene: TRBV30
d_gene: NA
len: 12
CDR3aa: AWRTGGSNQPQH

j_gene: TRBJ2-7
v_gene: TRBV6-6
d_gene: TRBD1
len: 14
CDR3aa: ASRKTSGTGVYEQY

j_gene: TRBJ2-5
v_gene: TRBV10-3
d_gene: NA
len: 10
CDR3aa: AIGQAIETQY

j_gene: TRBJ1-1
v_gene: TRBV9
d_gene: NA
len: 14
CDR3aa: ASSVAADQGITEAF

j_gene: TRBJ1-2
v_gene: TRBV6-5
d_gene: TRBD1
len: 10
CDR3aa: ASSGTGYGYT

j_gene: TRBJ1-1
v_gene: TRBV18
d_gene: NA
len: 13
CDR3aa: ASSPGQLMNTEAF